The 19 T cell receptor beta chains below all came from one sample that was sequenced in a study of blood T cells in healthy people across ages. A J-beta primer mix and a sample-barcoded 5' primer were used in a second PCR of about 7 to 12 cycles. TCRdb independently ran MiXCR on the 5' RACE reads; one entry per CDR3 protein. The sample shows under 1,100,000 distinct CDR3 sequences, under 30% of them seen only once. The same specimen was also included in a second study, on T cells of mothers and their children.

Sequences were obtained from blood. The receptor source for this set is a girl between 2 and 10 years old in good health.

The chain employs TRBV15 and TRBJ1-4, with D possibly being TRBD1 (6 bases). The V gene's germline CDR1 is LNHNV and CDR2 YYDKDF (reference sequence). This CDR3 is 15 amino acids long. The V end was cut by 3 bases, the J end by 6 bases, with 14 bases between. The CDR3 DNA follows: TGTGCCACCAGCAGCTACCGGGACAAGGATGAAAAACTGTTTTTT. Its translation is CATSSYRDKDEKLFF. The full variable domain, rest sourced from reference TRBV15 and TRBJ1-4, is DAMVIQNPRYQVTQFGKPVTLSCSQTLNHNVMYWYQQKSSQAPKLLFHYYDKDFNNEADTPDNFQSRRPNTSFCFLDIRSPGLGDTAMYLCATSSYRDKDEKLFFGSGTQLSVL.

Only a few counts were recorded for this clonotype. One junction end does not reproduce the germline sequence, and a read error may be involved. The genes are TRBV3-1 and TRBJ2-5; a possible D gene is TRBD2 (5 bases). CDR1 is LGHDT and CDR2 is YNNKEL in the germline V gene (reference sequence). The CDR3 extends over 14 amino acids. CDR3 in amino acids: CAGSQARGGETQYF. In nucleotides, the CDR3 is TGTGCCGGCAGCCAAGCTCGGGGTGGGGAGACCCAGTACTTC.

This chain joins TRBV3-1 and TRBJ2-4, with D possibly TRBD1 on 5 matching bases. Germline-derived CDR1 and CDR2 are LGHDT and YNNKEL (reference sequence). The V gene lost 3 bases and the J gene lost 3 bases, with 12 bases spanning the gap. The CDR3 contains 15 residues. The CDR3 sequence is CASSHLRGFKNIQYF. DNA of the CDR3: TGTGCCAGCAGCCATTTAAGGGGATTCAAAAACATTCAGTACTTC.

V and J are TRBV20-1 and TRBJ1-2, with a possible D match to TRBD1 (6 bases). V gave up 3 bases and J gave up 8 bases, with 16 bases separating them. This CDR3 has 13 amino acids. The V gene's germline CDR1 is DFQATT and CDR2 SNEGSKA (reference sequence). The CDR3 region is CSASGGDLRGYTF. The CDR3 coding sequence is TGCAGTGCTAGTGGGGGCGACTTGCGGGGCTACACCTTC.

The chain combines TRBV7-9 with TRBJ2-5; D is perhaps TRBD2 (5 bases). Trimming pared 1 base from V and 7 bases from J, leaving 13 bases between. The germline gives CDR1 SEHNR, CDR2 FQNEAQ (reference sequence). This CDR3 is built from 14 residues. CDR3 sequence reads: CASSLGDWEWTQYF. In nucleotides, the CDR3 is TGTGCCAGCAGCTTAGGAGACTGGGAGTGGACCCAGTACTTC.

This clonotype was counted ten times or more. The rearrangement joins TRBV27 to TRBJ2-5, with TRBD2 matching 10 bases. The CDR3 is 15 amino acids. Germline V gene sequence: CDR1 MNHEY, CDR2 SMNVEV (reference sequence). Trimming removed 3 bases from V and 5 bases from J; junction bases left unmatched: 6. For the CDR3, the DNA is TGTGCCAGCAGTTTTGGGCTAGCGGGAGTGGAGACCCAGTACTTC. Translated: CASSFGLAGVETQYF.

CDR3 nucleotides: TGCAGTGCTAGAGATTACAGGGGGCTCTCCGGAGATACGCAGTATTTT. Protein product: CSARDYRGLSGDTQYF. The chain combines TRBV20-1 with TRBJ2-3; TRBD1 agrees at 9 bases. The CDR3 is 16 residues long. Per germline, CDR1 DFQATT and CDR2 SNEGSKA (reference sequence). V lost 0 bases to trimming and J lost 5 bases; unmatched junction nucleotides: 9.

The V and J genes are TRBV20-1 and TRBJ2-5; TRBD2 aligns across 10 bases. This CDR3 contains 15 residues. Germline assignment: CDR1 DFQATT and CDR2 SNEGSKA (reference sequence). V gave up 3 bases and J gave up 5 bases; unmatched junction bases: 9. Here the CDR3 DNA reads TGCAGTGCTAGCGCAAGCGGGAGGGCCGGTGAGACCCAGTACTTC. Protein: CSASASGRAGETQYF.

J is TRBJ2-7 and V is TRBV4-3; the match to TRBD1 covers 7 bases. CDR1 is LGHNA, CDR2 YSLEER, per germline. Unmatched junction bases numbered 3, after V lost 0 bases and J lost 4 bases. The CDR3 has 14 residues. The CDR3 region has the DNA TGCGCCAGCAGCCAAGATGTACAGGGGTACGAGCAGTACTTC. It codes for CASSQDVQGYEQYF.

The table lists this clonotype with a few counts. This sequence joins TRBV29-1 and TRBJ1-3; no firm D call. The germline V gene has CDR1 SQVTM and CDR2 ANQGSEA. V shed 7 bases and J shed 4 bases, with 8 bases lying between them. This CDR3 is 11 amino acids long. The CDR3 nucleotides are TGCAGCGCCCACGGGGGAAACACCATATATTTT. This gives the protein CSAHGGNTIYF. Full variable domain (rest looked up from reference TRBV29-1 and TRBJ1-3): SAVISQKPSRDICQRGTSLTIQCQVDSQVTMMFWYRQQPGQSLTLIATANQGSEATYESGFVIDKFPISRPNLTFSTLTVSNMSPEDSSIYLCSAHGGNTIYFGEGSWLTVV.

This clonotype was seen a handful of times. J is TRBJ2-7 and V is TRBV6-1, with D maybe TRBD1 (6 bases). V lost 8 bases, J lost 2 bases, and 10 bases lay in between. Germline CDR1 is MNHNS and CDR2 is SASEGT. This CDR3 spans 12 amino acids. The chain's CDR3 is CASQGSPYEQYF. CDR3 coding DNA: TGTGCCAGCCAGGGGTCCCCCTACGAGCAGTACTTC.

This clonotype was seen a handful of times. The chain's CDR3 is CASRTTGVYGYTF. DNA of the CDR3: TGTGCCAGCAGGACGACAGGGGTCTATGGCTACACCTTC. V gene TRBV6-1 combines with J gene TRBJ1-2, with 8 positions matching TRBD1. CDR3 length: 13 residues. Trimming cost V 6 bases and J 4 bases; bases outside gene matches: 4. Germline CDR1 and CDR2: MNHNS and SASEGT.

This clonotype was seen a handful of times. CDR3 loop: CASGGAEKLFF. CDR3 bases: TGTGCCAGTGGGGGGGCTGAAAAACTGTTTTTT. The J gene is TRBJ1-4, the V gene TRBV7-6; D is possibly TRBD1 (6 bases). Germline V lookup: CDR1 SGHVS, CDR2 FNYEAQ. Trimming took off 9 bases at V and 7 bases at J, with 9 bases between the two ends. The CDR3 is 11 residues long.

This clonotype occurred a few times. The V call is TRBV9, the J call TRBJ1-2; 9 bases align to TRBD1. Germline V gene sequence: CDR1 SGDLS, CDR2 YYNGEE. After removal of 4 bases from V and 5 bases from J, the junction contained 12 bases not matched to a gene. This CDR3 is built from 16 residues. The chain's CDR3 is CASSNRPDRGWYGYTF. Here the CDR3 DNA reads TGTGCCAGCAGCAACCGCCCGGACAGGGGATGGTATGGCTACACCTTC.

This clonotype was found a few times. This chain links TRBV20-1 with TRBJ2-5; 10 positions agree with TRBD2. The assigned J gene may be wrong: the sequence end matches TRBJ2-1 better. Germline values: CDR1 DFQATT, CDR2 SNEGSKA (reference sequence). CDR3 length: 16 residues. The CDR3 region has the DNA TGCAGTGCTCACCCAGCGCTAGCGGGAGTTGGCGATGAGCAGTTCTTC. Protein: CSAHPALAGVGDEQFF.

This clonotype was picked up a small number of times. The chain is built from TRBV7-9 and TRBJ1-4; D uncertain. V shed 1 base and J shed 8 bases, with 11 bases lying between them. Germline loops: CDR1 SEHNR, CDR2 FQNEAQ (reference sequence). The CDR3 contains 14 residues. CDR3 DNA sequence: TGTGCCAGCAGCTTAGGGCAGCAGGCCGAAAAACTGTTTTTT. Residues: CASSLGQQAEKLFF. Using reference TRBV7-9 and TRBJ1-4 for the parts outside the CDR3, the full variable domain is DTGVSQNPRHKITKRGQNVTFRCDPISEHNRLYWYRQTLGQGPEFLTYFQNEAQLEKSRLLSDRFSAERPKGSFSTLEIQRTEQGDSAMYLCASSLGQQAEKLFFGSGTQLSVL.

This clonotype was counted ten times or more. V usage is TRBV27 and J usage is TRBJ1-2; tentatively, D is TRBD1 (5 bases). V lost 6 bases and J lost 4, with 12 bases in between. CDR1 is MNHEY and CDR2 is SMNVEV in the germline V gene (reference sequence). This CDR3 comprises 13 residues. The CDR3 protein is CASSLRGSYGYTF. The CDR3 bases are TGTGCCAGCAGCCTACGGGGCAGCTATGGCTACACCTTC.

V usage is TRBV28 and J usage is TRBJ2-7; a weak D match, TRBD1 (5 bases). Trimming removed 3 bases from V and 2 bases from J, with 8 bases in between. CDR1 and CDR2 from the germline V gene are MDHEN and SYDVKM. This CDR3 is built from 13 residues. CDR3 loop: CASSLTDTYEQYF. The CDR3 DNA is TGTGCCAGCAGTTTGACGGACACCTACGAGCAGTACTTC.

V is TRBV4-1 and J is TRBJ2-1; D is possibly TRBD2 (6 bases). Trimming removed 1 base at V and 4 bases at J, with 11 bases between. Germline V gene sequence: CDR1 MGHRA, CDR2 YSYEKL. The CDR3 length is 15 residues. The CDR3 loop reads CASSQVLASYNEQFF. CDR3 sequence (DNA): TGCGCCAGCAGCCAAGTCCTAGCGTCATACAATGAGCAGTTCTTC.